What follows are 28 T cell receptor beta chains derived from one specimen sequenced in a study of T cells in Graves' hyperthyroidism and ophthalmopathy. Using RNA transcripts as the source, TCR beta CDR3 regions were amplified. Using the HTBI primer set, a first-round RT-PCR was run on the TCR CDR3. Using its own MiXCR run on the multiplex PCR reads, TCRdb lists one record per CDR3 protein. The sample gives about 290,000 distinct CDR3 sequences, approximately 19% of which show up once; approximately 37% is in the top ten. Specimen: blood. All receptors derive from a man aged 50 or older with Graves' ophthalmopathy.

The chain joins TRBV6-1 to TRBJ1-4; 9 nucleotides line up with TRBD1. The CDR3 covers 16 residues. Per germline, CDR1 MNHNS and CDR2 SASEGT. V lost 6 bases, J lost 0 bases, and 5 bases stayed unmatched. CDR3 sequence: CASSRDRVSTNEKLFF. DNA for the CDR3: TGTGCCAGCAGCCGGGACAGGGTGTCAACTAATGAAAAACTGTTTTTT.

This clonotype has at least ten counts. This chain connects TRBV6-1 to TRBJ1-5; D unresolved. This CDR3 spans 12 amino acids. Deletions cut 5 bases from V and 10 bases from J, with 12 bases between. Germline CDR1 and CDR2: MNHNS and SASEGT. CDR3 region: CASSFPSIPQHF. CDR3 nucleotides: TGTGCCAGCAGTTTCCCTTCTATACCCCAGCATTTT.

There are a few counts of this clonotype. The V and J genes are TRBV14 and TRBJ2-7; D not resolved. Germline V gene lookup returns CDR1 SGHDN and CDR2 FVKESK. The CDR3 extends over 12 amino acids. V was trimmed by 4 bases and J by 9 bases, leaving 13 bases between them. CDR3 bases: TGTGCCAGCAGCCCCGGGCCCCCAGGGCAGTACTTC. Amino acid sequence: CASSPGPPGQYF.

The genes are TRBV7-2 and TRBJ2-2; TRBD1 aligns across 8 bases. Germline lookup yields CDR1 SGHTA and CDR2 FQGNSA. J lost 0 bases, V lost 5 bases, and 2 bases had no gene match. CDR3 length: 15 amino acids. The CDR3 DNA sequence: TGTGCCAGCAGCACGGGACAGGCGAACACCGGGGAGCTGTTTTTT. The encoded protein is CASSTGQANTGELFF.

In this sample, this clonotype turned up many times. V gene TRBV27 combines with J gene TRBJ2-5; D gene uncertain. The V gene's germline CDR1 is MNHEY and CDR2 SMNVEV (reference sequence). V gave up 3 bases and J gave up 5 bases, with 13 bases separating them. The CDR3 is 14 amino acids. This CDR3 reads CASSFSGFKETQYF. In DNA, the CDR3 is TGTGCCAGCAGTTTTTCCGGGTTTAAGGAGACCCAGTACTTC.

This clonotype was counted a few times. This chain uses TRBV5-1 with TRBJ1-1; the D gene is possibly TRBD1 (5 bases). From germline, CDR1 is SGHRS and CDR2 YFSETQ. The ends were cut back, 2 bases at V and 3 bases at J, with 11 bases in the middle. The CDR3 runs 14 residues. The CDR3, as DNA: TGCGCCAGCAGCTTTCACACGGGGGACACTGAAGCTTTCTTT. Translating it yields CASSFHTGDTEAFF.

The chain links TRBV6-1 to TRBJ2-2; weak D call: TRBD1 (6 bases). Germline values: CDR1 MNHNS, CDR2 SASEGT. This CDR3 is 14 amino acids long. Trimming left V 6 bases short and J 6 bases short, with 14 bases between. The CDR3, as DNA: TGTGCCAGCAGAGGGGGTAACACCCCCGGGGAGCTGTTTTTT. It codes for CASRGGNTPGELFF.

The chain recombines TRBV4-2 with TRBJ2-2, with 9 bases matching TRBD1. This CDR3 is 20 amino acids long. V dropped 0 bases and J dropped 4; count of bases not matched to a gene: 15. From germline, CDR1 is LGHNA and CDR2 YNFKEQ. The CDR3 DNA reads as TGTGCCAGCAGCCAAGAGGGGAGGGACAGGGTCATCAAGAGCACCGGGGAGCTGTTTTTT. Translated, it gives CASSQEGRDRVIKSTGELFF.

The genes are TRBV10-3 and TRBJ2-5; 13 positions agree with TRBD2. CDR1 is ENHRY, CDR2 SYGVKD, per germline. Trimming at V came to 10 bases and at J to 5 bases, leaving 10 bases not matched to a gene. This CDR3 spans 15 amino acids. Here the CDR3 DNA reads TGTGCCACTACAGGACTAGCGGGAGAATGGGAGACCCAGTACTTC. It is translated as CATTGLAGEWETQYF.

The V and J genes are TRBV28 and TRBJ2-5; perhaps D is TRBD1 or TRBD2 (5 bases each). The CDR3 runs to 15 residues. The germline gives CDR1 MDHEN, CDR2 SYDVKM. V was clipped by 5 bases and J by 4 bases, with 17 bases between them. CDR3 protein: CASSSGGQGGETQYF. In nucleotides, the CDR3 is TGTGCCAGCAGTAGCGGTGGGCAGGGCGGAGAGACCCAGTACTTC.

As to this clonotype: At one of its ends the junction is not consistent with the germline gene, which may arise from a read error. This chain links TRBV24-1 with TRBJ2-2, with 9 bases aligning to TRBD1. The CDR3 has 14 amino acids. CDR1 is KGHDR and CDR2 is SFDVKD in the germline V gene. CDR3 DNA: TGTGCGACCAGGGGGACAGGGTACACCGGGGAGCTGTTTTTT. This translates into CATRGTGYTGELFF.

The rearrangement uses TRBV28 and TRBJ2-5; 10 bases map to TRBD1. Germline V lookup: CDR1 MDHEN, CDR2 SYDVKM. CDR3 length: 17 residues. J gave up 2 bases and V 4 bases, and 10 bases lay outside the gene matches. Written as DNA, the CDR3 is TGTGCCAGCAGTTCGAATGTCCGGGACAGGGGTCAAGAGACCCAGTACTTC. It yields the protein CASSSNVRDRGQETQYF.

This rearrangement joins TRBV4-1 to TRBJ2-7, with a weak D call TRBD2 (6 bases). The CDR3 has 17 amino acids. CDR1 MGHRA and CDR2 YSYEKL come from the germline V gene. V was clipped by 0 bases and J by 2 bases, with 17 bases between them. In nucleotides, the CDR3 is TGCGCCAGCAGCCAAGAAAGGGTAGTGGGGACTGCCTACGAGCAGTACTTC. Its protein is CASSQERVVGTAYEQYF.

This clonotype was seen many times. The rearrangement joins TRBV12-3 or TRBV12-4 to TRBJ1-6; TRBD1 might be the D (6 bases). Trimming removed 7 bases from V and 8 bases from J, with 18 bases in between. This CDR3 is built from 15 residues. The CDR3 coding sequence is TGTGCCAGCAAGCCCCCGGGACAATCAGATTCACCCCTCCACTTT. It specifies CASKPPGQSDSPLHF.

This clonotype was recorded many times. V usage is TRBV11-1 and J usage is TRBJ2-5; D uncertain. Germline CDR1 SGHAT, CDR2 FQDESV (reference sequence). V dropped 2 bases and J dropped 2 bases, with 9 bases sitting between them. This CDR3 is built from 14 residues. The CDR3 loop is CASSLFQSQETQYF. CDR3 nucleotide sequence: TGTGCCAGCAGCTTATTCCAGAGTCAAGAGACCCAGTACTTC.

With respect to this clonotype: The junction does not match germline at one end; this may be a read error. This chain connects TRBV3-1 to TRBJ1-1; D possibly corresponds to TRBD1 (5 bases). Germline V gene data show CDR1 as LGHDT and CDR2 as YNNKEL (reference sequence). CDR3 length: 12 amino acids. The CDR3 DNA follows: TGTGTCAGCAGCCAAGGGTCCAGGGAAGCCTTCTTT. This sequence encodes CVSSQGSREAFF.

As regards this clonotype: This may stem from a read error, because a much larger clone lies one nucleotide away. J is TRBJ1-3 and V is TRBV2; tentatively, D is TRBD1 (6 bases). The CDR3 is 14 amino acids. Germline CDR1 SNHLY, CDR2 FYNNEI. CDR3 region: CASREGGYGNTIYF. CDR3 DNA: TGTGCCAGCAGGGAAGGGGGGTATGGAAACACCATATATTTT. Full variable domain (rest looked up from reference TRBV2 and TRBJ1-3): EPEVTQTPSHQVTQMGQEVILRCVPISNHLYFYWYRQILGQKVEFLVSFYNNEISEKSEIFDDQFSVERPDGSNFTLKIRSTKLEDSAMYFCASREGGYGNTIYFGEGSWLTVV.

This clonotype was detected many times. The rearrangement uses TRBV6-6 and TRBJ2-7; D is unresolved. Trimming removed 0 bases at V and 3 bases at J, with 6 bases between. CDR1 is MNHNY, CDR2 SVGAGI, per germline (reference sequence). The CDR3 is made up of 13 amino acids. The CDR3 DNA reads as TGTGCCAGCAGTTACTCGAGGCTCTACGAGCAGTACTTC. It codes for CASSYSRLYEQYF.

This clonotype came up a few times. The chain is built from TRBV6-1 and TRBJ1-1; the D gene is possibly TRBD1 (6 bases). Germline V gene data show CDR1 as MNHNS and CDR2 as SASEGT. The CDR3 consists of 14 residues. V lost 7 bases and J lost 6, with 18 bases in between. In DNA, the CDR3 is TGTGCCAGCATCCGAGGGGGGGGGTATGCTGAAGCTTTCTTT. Amino acids: CASIRGGGYAEAFF.

This clonotype was seen ten or more times. The V and J genes are TRBV6-1 and TRBJ1-5; D is ambiguous. The CDR3 has 15 amino acids. V lost 1 base to trimming and J lost 3 bases, with 10 bases between them. Germline assignment: CDR1 MNHNS and CDR2 SASEGT. In DNA, the CDR3 is TGTGCCAGCAGTGAAGGAATCCAGCCCAATCAGCCCCAGCATTTT. This sequence encodes CASSEGIQPNQPQHF.

This clonotype was counted at least ten times. This chain joins TRBV20-1 and TRBJ2-7, with TRBD2 matching 9 bases. The ends lost 0 bases at V and 5 bases at J; junction bases unmatched: 17. There are 18 residues in the CDR3. CDR1 and CDR2 (germline): DFQATT, SNEGSKA (reference sequence). CDR3 protein: CSARDLAGREGPRDEQYF. DNA for the CDR3: TGCAGTGCTAGAGACCTAGCCGGGCGGGAGGGGCCTCGGGACGAGCAGTACTTC.

Worth noting for this clonotype: Possible read error: a much larger clone is one base away. The rearrangement links TRBV3-1 to TRBJ2-1; the D is unclear. This CDR3 is 12 amino acids long. V shed 2 bases and J shed 10 bases, with 9 bases lying between them. The germline V gene has CDR1 LGHDT and CDR2 YNNKEL (reference sequence). The CDR3 is CASSQSGSEQFF. In nucleotides, the CDR3 is TGTGCCAGCAGCCAATCGGGCTCCGAGCAGTTCTTC.

This sequence joins TRBV27 and TRBJ1-2, with unresolved D. Germline CDR1 is MNHEY and CDR2 is SMNVEV (reference sequence). Trimming took off 0 bases at V and 5 bases at J, with 10 bases between the two ends. The CDR3 covers 14 residues. DNA of the CDR3: TGTGCCAGCAGTTTATCTTCCCCCATATATGGCTACACCTTC. It encodes CASSLSSPIYGYTF.

This clonotype was picked up many times. V gene TRBV20-1 combines with J gene TRBJ1-1, with a tentative D call TRBD1 (6 bases). Germline assignment: CDR1 DFQATT and CDR2 SNEGSKA (reference sequence). The CDR3 contains 13 residues. With 3 bases removed from V and 5 bases from J, the gap between germline ends came to 13 bases. This CDR3 reads CSARGAGSTEAFF. CDR3 coding DNA: TGCAGTGCTAGGGGGGCAGGGAGTACTGAAGCTTTCTTT.

The CDR3 loop is CSALDQNLNEQFF. CDR3 nucleotides: TGCAGTGCCCTGGACCAAAATCTCAATGAGCAGTTCTTC. This chain joins TRBV20-1 and TRBJ2-1; the D is unclear. Trimming cost V 6 bases and J 6 bases, with 15 bases left between them. This CDR3 is 13 amino acids long. Per the germline V gene, CDR1 is DFQATT and CDR2 is SNEGSKA (reference sequence).

This clonotype has a handful of counts. The chain has TRBV18 and TRBJ1-5; tentatively, D is TRBD1 (5 bases). Looked up from germline, CDR1 is KGHSH and CDR2 is LQKENI. There are 16 residues in the CDR3. V lost 2 bases, J lost 2 bases, and 13 bases lay in between. CDR3 region: CASSPSATDGNQPQHF. CDR3 coding DNA: TGTGCCAGCTCACCATCCGCGACAGATGGCAATCAGCCCCAGCATTTT.

In this sample, this clonotype turned up many times. The chain recombines TRBV28 with TRBJ2-3; a weak D match, TRBD2 (6 bases). V lost 4 bases, J lost 3 bases, and 20 bases lay in between. Germline CDR1 and CDR2: MDHEN and SYDVKM. CDR3 size: 17 residues. The CDR3 DNA follows: TGTGCCAGCAGTTCCAAAAGGCCGGGACGGGGGACAGATACGCAGTATTTT. It encodes CASSSKRPGRGTDTQYF.

This clonotype was counted between two and nine times. The chain uses TRBV9 and TRBJ2-1; 8 bases match TRBD1. V lost 3 bases and J lost 5; bases outside the gene matches: 13. The CDR3 sequence is 17 residues long. Germline CDR1 reads SGDLS; CDR2 reads YYNGEE. The CDR3 sequence: CASSAHNQGAVNNEQFF. The CDR3 nucleotides read TGTGCCAGCAGCGCCCACAACCAGGGGGCGGTAAACAATGAGCAGTTCTTC.